This T cell receptor (beta chain) was observed in a study of blood T cell repertoires in COVID-19. Study-wide background: Whether acute or convalescent, the COVID-19 samples came from the United States, Italy and Spain. T cells, B-cell-depleted T cells, or PBMCs supplied cDNA or gDNA.

The CDR3 is 16 amino acids. V was shortened by 5 bases and J by 6 bases, with 22 bases between the two germline ends. Germline CDR1 MGHDK, CDR2 SYGVNS. Original processing methods: Amplification with reference gene primers provided the estimates of nucleated cell counts. TCRdb's copy holds only in-frame clones and misses some; the assay was immunoSEQ multiplex PCR. V and J calls and clone size are as listed in that table; D and trimming were resolved from the DNA. The data contain 140,000 to 150,000 clones, approximately 88% of them singletons. V is TRBV25-1 and J is TRBJ1-2, with a weak D call TRBD1 (5 bases). Sequenced input: peripheral blood. The clonotype was recovered from a man aged 65 to 79 with acute or convalescent COVID-19. In DNA form, the CDR3 reads TGTGCCAGCAGTCTACTCGGGGAGGGGTCCTCTAATGGCTACACCTTC. This sequence encodes CASSLLGEGSSNGYTF.